These 4 T cell receptor beta chains were all obtained from the same sample, sequenced in a study of blood T cell repertoires in COVID-19. The data were produced by immunoSEQ multiplex PCR, yet TCRdb's version contains in-frame clones alone and is incomplete. The sample lists 150,000 to 200,000 clones; roughly 89% were seen once. Sequenced sample: peripheral blood. Every receptor here comes from a woman aged 55-70 years who had recovered from COVID-19.

The chain combines TRBV18 with TRBJ2-7; unclear D gene. Trimming took off 2 bases at V and 3 bases at J, with 11 bases between the two ends. Germline CDR1 KGHSH, CDR2 LQKENI. This CDR3 comprises 14 residues. As DNA, the CDR3 is TGTGCCAGCTCACCAGAGGCAGAGAGCTACGAGCAGTACTTC. Protein sequence: CASSPEAESYEQYF. Complete variable domain (other parts from reference TRBV18 and TRBJ2-7): NAGVMQNPRHLVRRRGQEARLRCSPMKGHSHVYWYRQLPEEGLKFMVYLQKENIIDESGMPKERFSAEFPKEGPSILRIQQVVRGDSAAYFCASSPEAESYEQYFGPGTRLTVT.

The rearrangement links TRBV3-1 (or the pseudogene TRBV3-2) to TRBJ2-1; the match to TRBD1 covers 8 bases. This CDR3 spans 16 amino acids. Unmatched junction bases numbered 10, after V lost 3 bases and J lost 6 bases. CDR1 is LGHDT and CDR2 is YNNKEL in the germline V gene (reference sequence). CDR3 residues: CASSQETGAIANEQFF. Written as DNA, the CDR3 is TGTGCCAGCAGCCAGGAGACAGGGGCGATTGCCAATGAGCAGTTCTTC.

This clone appeared once. The chain recombines TRBV28 with TRBJ1-6; D might be TRBD1 (5 bases). The germline V gene encodes CDR1 MDHEN and CDR2 SYDVKM. Between the trimmed V and J ends, which lost 4 bases and 12 bases, there was a span of 10 bases. The CDR3 consists of 12 residues. The CDR3 region is CASSSPGLPLHF. The CDR3 region has the DNA TGTGCCAGCAGTTCACCAGGGTTACCCCTCCACTTT.

V gene TRBV23-1 combines with J gene TRBJ2-7, with no clear D. TRBV23-1 is an ORF; its function is uncertain. V was clipped by 8 bases and J by 5 bases, with 16 bases between them. The CDR3 is 13 residues long. The CDR3 here is CASDNVRSHEQYF. DNA for the CDR3: TGCGCCAGCGACAATGTGAGATCCCACGAGCAGTACTTC.